A single sample is the source of the 2 T cell receptor beta chains below, sequenced in a study of blood T cells in healthy people across ages. A sample-barcoded 5' primer and a J-beta primer mix were used in a second PCR of roughly 6 to 11 cycles. Each CDR3 protein is one row after TCRdb ran MiXCR on the 5' RACE reads. This sample has 630,000 or so distinct CDR3 sequences, with approximately 30% found just once. The sequencing sample was made of blood. These receptors were taken from a woman older than 75 in good health.

This clonotype was seen repeatedly, ten times or more. The V gene is TRBV10-3, the J gene TRBJ1-5, with D uncertain. The CDR3 spans 13 residues. V was clipped by 4 bases and J by 4 bases, with 8 bases between them. CDR1 is ENHRY, CDR2 SYGVKD, per germline. CDR3 residues: CAISVTGNQPQHF. The DNA of the CDR3 is TGTGCCATCAGTGTGACGGGGAATCAGCCCCAGCATTTT.

The V call is TRBV9, the J call TRBJ2-7; the D is unclear. Germline assignment: CDR1 SGDLS and CDR2 YYNGEE. The CDR3 contains 13 residues. Trimming took off 0 bases at V and 2 bases at J, with 6 bases between the two ends. CDR3 loop: CASSVGSAYEQYF. As DNA, the CDR3 is TGTGCCAGCAGCGTAGGATCCGCCTACGAGCAGTACTTC.